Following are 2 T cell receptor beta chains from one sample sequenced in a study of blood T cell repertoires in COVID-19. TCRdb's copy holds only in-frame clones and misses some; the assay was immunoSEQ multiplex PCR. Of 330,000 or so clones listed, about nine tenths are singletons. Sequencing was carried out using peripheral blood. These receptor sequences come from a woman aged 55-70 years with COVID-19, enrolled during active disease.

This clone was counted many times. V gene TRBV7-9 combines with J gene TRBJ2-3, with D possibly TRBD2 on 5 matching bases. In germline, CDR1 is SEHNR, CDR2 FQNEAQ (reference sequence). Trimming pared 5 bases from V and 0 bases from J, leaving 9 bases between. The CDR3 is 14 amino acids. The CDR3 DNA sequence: TGTGCCAGCAGCCAACTAGATAGCACAGATACGCAGTATTTT. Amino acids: CASSQLDSTDTQYF. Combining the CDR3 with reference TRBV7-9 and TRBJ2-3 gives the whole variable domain DTGVSQNPRHKITKRGQNVTFRCDPISEHNRLYWYRQTLGQGPEFLTYFQNEAQLEKSRLLSDRFSAERPKGSFSTLEIQRTEQGDSAMYLCASSQLDSTDTQYFGPGTRLTVL.

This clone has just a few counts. The CDR3 loop reads CASSAGTLSGLKAFF. Here the CDR3 DNA reads TGTGCCAGCAGTGCCGGGACTCTCTCGGGTCTTAAAGCTTTCTTT. V usage is TRBV2 and J usage is TRBJ1-1; tentative D call: TRBD1 (5 bases). The V gene lost 4 bases and the J gene lost 9 bases, with 21 bases spanning the gap. Per the germline V gene, CDR1 is SNHLY and CDR2 is FYNNEI. This CDR3 is built from 15 residues.